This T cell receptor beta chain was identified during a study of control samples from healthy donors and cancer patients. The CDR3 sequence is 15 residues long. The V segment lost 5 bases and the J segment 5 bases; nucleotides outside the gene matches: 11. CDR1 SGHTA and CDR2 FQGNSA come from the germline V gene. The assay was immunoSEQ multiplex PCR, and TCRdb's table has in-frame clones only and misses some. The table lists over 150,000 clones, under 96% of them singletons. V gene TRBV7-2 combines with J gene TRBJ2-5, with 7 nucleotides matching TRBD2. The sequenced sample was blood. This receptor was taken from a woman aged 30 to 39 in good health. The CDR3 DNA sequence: TGTGCCAGCAGCCTCAGCGGGACCTGGGGGGAGACCCAGTACTTC. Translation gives CASSLSGTWGETQYF.